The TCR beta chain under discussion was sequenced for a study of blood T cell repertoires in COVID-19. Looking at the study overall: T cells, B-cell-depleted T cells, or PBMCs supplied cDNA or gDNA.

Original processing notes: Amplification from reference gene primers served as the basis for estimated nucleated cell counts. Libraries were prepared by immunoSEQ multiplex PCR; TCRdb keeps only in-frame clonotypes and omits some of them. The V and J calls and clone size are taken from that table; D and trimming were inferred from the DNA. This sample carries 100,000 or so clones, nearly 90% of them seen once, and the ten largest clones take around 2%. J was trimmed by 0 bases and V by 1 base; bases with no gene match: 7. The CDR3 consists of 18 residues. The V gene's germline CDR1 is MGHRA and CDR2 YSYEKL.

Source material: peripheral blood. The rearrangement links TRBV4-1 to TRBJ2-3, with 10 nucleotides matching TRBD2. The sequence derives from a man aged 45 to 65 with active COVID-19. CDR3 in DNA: TGCGCCAGCAGCCAAGGTACTAGCGGGGAGGCTAGCACAGATACGCAGTATTTT. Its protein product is CASSQGTSGEASTDTQYF.